This TCR beta chain derives from a study of T cells in Graves' hyperthyroidism and ophthalmopathy. Study background: Blood from the periphery was taken at initial diagnosis, before any treatment.

Many counts were recorded for this clonotype. As yet, its antigen is unknown. The TCR beta CDR3 regions underwent amplification using RNA transcripts as the source. Researchers ran a first-round RT-PCR on the TCR CDR3 using the HTBI primer set. TCRdb re-derived calls from the multiplex PCR reads in MiXCR, one entry per CDR3 protein. The sample carries 500,000 to 800,000 distinct CDR3 sequences, around 15% recorded once. The CDR3 totals 15 residues. Looked up from germline, CDR1 is MNHEY and CDR2 is SMNVEV (reference sequence). The ends were cut back, 5 bases at V and 3 bases at J, with 14 bases in the middle. General study points: A model of 13 V-J features distinguished ophthalmopathy from stable hyperthyroidism.

The source of this sequence is a woman in her fifties or sixties with Graves' ophthalmopathy. The sequenced sample consisted of blood. The chain has TRBV27 and TRBJ1-3, with TRBD1 as a possible D gene (6 bases). The CDR3 nucleotides are TGTGCCAGCAGTGACCTCAGGGGAGGTGGAAACACCATATATTTT. Residues: CASSDLRGGGNTIYF.